The clone carrying this T cell receptor beta chain was observed a handful of times. The data were obtained in a study of T-cell memory formation after mild COVID-19. CDR3 length: 16 amino acids. Unmatched junction bases numbered 10, after V lost 2 bases and J lost 4 bases. Germline CDR1 reads MNHEY; CDR2 reads SVGEGT. MiXCR was run by TCRdb on the 5' RACE reads, yielding one entry per CDR3 protein. The sample has nearly 350,000 distinct CDR3 sequences, under 15% seen once. Input material: PBMCs or a T cell subset sorted from them (not recorded which). The receptor's source is a man in his late teens or twenties who had mild COVID-19 (a few samples of this study predate the infection). Cell type and time point are not known. The J gene is TRBJ2-5, the V gene TRBV6-2 or TRBV6-3; 7 bases align to TRBD2. CDR3 amino acids: CASSYPGTTLSETQYF. DNA for the CDR3: TGTGCCAGCAGTTACCCCGGGACTACGTTATCAGAGACCCAGTACTTC.